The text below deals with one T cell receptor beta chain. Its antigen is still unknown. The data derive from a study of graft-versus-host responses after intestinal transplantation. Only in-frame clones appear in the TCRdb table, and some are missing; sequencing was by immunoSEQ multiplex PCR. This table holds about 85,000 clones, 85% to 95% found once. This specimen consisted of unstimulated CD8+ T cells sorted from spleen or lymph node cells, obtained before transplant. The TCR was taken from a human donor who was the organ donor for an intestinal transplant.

DNA of the CDR3: TGTGCCAGCAGCCAAGATTTAACCCCTAACTATGGCTACACCTTC. Its protein is CASSQDLTPNYGYTF. This rearrangement joins TRBV4-2 to TRBJ1-2; D remains ambiguous. Trimming stripped 0 bases from V and 0 bases from J, with 8 bases between. The CDR3 extends over 15 amino acids. Germline CDR1 LGHNA, CDR2 YNFKEQ.